This T cell receptor (beta chain) was captured by sequencing in a study of early T cells in non-severe SARS-CoV-2 infection. The study, taken as a whole, reports: The study's VDJdb matching favored anti-spike CD8 responses and missed private and CD4 specificities.

With regard to this clonotype: Its specificity is unknown.

This CDR3 region has 16 residues. Trimming stripped 6 bases from V and 6 bases from J, with 21 bases between. CDR1 is MDHEN, CDR2 SYDVKM, per germline. Unique molecular identifiers were attached to individual cDNA molecules. TCRdb itself ran the 5' RACE reads through MiXCR, one entry per CDR3 protein. Counted here are approximately 47,000 distinct CDR3 sequences, 6.2% occurring once; the ten biggest clones make up approximately 6.3%. The chain employs TRBV28 and TRBJ2-1, with D possibly being TRBD2 (6 bases). The specimen was whole blood, collected at baseline. This sequence was found in an adult who was a healthcare worker with PCR-confirmed SARS-CoV-2 infection or an uninfected control (not recorded which). Here the CDR3 DNA reads TGTGCCAGCAGCTCCCCGGGCGGGACGGAGGGCAATGAGCAGTTCTTC. This codes for CASSSPGGTEGNEQFF.